The present entry profiles one T cell receptor beta chain with its context. Antigen unknown. The CDR3 goes on 3 residues after the read ends, and that part is filled in from the germline J gene. This entry belongs to a study of T cells in women clearing cervical HPV infection. The overall study: Case blood was drawn when the lesion was first found; control blood after infection became undetectable.

V dropped 0 bases and J dropped 1 base, with 4 bases sitting between them. The CDR3 has 13 amino acids. Germline-derived CDR1 and CDR2 are SGHNT and YYREEE (reference sequence). Only in-frame clones appear in the TCRdb table, and some are missing; sequencing was by immunoSEQ multiplex PCR. This sample's table reports approximately 13,000 clones. Study findings and constraints: T-cell numbers per sample were unknown and may explain richness differences. TRBV6-7 relative abundance averaged roughly 0.099% in cases and 0.15% to 0.2% in controls.

The receptor comes from a woman aged 18 to 75 with a cervical HPV16 infection that either progressed to CIN3+ or cleared (not recorded which). The sample consisted of blood buffy coat. V and J are TRBV5-4 and TRBJ1-1; no clear D gene. Partial CDR3 DNA: TGTGCCAGCAGCTTGGCCCAGAACACTGAA. Amino acids: CASSLAQNTE. The full CDR3 protein reads CASSLAQNTEAFF.